Listed here is a single T cell receptor (beta chain). The study recruited people aged about 18 to 95 years across under 25 US areas. Self-reported history from a screening survey and questionnaire set each donor's cohort. Donors in Cohort 3 who had recovered were those with two negative PCRs, healthcare professional clearance, or resolution of their symptoms. The data derive from a study of blood T cell repertoires in COVID-19. Study information: The study drew acute and convalescent COVID-19 samples from the United States, Italy and Spain.

This CDR3 is 13 amino acids long. Between the trimmed V and J ends, which lost 4 bases and 2 bases, there was a span of 9 bases. Germline assignment: CDR1 MDHEN and CDR2 SYDVKM. Some clones are missing from TCRdb's copy, which holds only in-frame ones; the method was immunoSEQ multiplex PCR. The sample consists of fewer than 250,000 clones, roughly 87% of them appearing once. The sequence derives from a man in his thirties or forties who had recovered from COVID-19. The sequenced sample was PBMCs or T cells enriched from blood (not recorded which). The chain couples TRBV28 to TRBJ2-7; no definite D call. CDR3 protein: CASSWQVPYEQYF. For the CDR3, the DNA is TGTGCCAGCAGTTGGCAAGTCCCCTACGAGCAGTACTTC.